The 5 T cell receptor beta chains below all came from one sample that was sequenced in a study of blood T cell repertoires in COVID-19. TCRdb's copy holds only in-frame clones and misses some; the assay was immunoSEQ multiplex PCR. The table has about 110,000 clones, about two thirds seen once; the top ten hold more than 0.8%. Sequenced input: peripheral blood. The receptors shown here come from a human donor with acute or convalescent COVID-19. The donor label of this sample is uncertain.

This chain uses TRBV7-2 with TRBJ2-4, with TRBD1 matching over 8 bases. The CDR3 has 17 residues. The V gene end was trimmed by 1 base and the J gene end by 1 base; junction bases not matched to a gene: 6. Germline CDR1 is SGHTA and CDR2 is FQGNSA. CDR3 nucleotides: TGTGCCAGCAGCTTAGATGCAGGGGGCGCTGCCAAAAACATTCAGTACTTC. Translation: CASSLDAGGAAKNIQYF.

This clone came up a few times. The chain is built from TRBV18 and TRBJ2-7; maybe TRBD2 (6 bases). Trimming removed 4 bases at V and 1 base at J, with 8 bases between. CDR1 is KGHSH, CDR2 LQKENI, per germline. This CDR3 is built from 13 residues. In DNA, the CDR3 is TGTGCCAGCTCACAAGGGACTTCCTACGAGCAGTACTTC. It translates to CASSQGTSYEQYF.

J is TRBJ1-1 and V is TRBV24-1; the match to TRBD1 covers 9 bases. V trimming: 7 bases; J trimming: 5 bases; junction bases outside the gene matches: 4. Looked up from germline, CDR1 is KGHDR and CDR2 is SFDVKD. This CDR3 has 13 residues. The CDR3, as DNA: TGTGCCACCAGGCCGGGACAGGGAACTGAAGCTTTCTTT. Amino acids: CATRPGQGTEAFF.

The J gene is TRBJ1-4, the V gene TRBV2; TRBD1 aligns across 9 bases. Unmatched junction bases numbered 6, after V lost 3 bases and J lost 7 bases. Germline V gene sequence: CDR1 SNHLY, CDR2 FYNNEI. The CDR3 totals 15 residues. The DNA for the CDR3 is TGTGCCAGCAGTGAGGGACAGGGTCTAGGTGAAAAACTGTTTTTT. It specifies CASSEGQGLGEKLFF.

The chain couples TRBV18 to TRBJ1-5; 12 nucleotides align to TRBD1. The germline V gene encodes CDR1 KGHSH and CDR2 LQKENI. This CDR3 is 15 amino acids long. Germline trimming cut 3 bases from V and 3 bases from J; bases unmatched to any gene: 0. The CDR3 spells CASSPGQGANQPQHF. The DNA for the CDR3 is TGTGCCAGCTCACCGGGACAGGGGGCCAATCAGCCCCAGCATTTT.